The 17 T cell receptor beta chains below were found in one sample sequenced in a study of a mutant IDH1 vaccine in newly diagnosed glioma. The sample's time point: baseline, week 1 (first vaccination visit). Treatment indicated: pre-vaccination baseline after standard-of-care therapy. Profiled with immunoSEQ multiplex PCR; TCRdb holds only in-frame clones, not every one. The sample includes 50,000 or so clones, 75% to 90% seen only once; the top ten take over 2%. The starting material was PBMCs, obtained from a glioma patient treated with radiotherapy, temozolomide or both. All receptors derive from a man aged 35-49 years with glioma.

This clone was seen only once. The chain is built from TRBV5-1 and TRBJ2-1; TRBD2 matches 8 bases. This CDR3 region has 16 residues. The V segment lost 3 bases and the J segment 5 bases; nucleotides outside the gene matches: 10. Germline loops: CDR1 SGHRS, CDR2 YFSETQ. The CDR3 coding sequence is TGCGCCAGCAGCTGGGGGACCGGGACTAGAAACAATGAGCAGTTCTTC. Translating gives CASSWGTGTRNNEQFF.

This rearrangement joins TRBV7-2 to TRBJ2-5; D could derive from TRBD1 or TRBD2 (5 bases each). The CDR3 runs to 14 residues. Germline V gives CDR1 SGHTA, CDR2 FQGNSA. V lost 5 bases and J lost 0, with 10 bases in between. The CDR3 sequence is CASSKGPNQETQYF. Here the CDR3 DNA reads TGTGCCAGCAGCAAGGGACCGAACCAAGAGACCCAGTACTTC.

The rearrangement uses TRBV19 and TRBJ2-5, with a weak D call TRBD1 (5 bases). The CDR3 contains 13 residues. Trimming pared 4 bases from V and 4 bases from J, leaving 10 bases between. Germline V gene sequence: CDR1 LNHDA, CDR2 SQIVND (reference sequence). The CDR3 is CASSTQGRETQYF. The CDR3 nucleotides read TGTGCCAGTAGTACCCAGGGCCGAGAGACCCAGTACTTC. The complete variable domain, with remaining parts taken from reference TRBV19 and TRBJ2-5, reads DGGITQSPKYLFRKEGQNVTLSCEQNLNHDAMYWYRQDPGQGLRLIYYSQIVNDFQKGDIAEGYSVSREKKESFPLTVTSAQKNPTAFYLCASSTQGRETQYFGPGTRLLVL.

This clone has a handful of counts. The V call is TRBV20-1, the J call TRBJ1-2; D not certain. Trimming shortened V by 5 bases and J by 4 bases, and 8 bases separated the two germline ends. The CDR3 has 11 residues. Looked up from germline, CDR1 is DFQATT and CDR2 is SNEGSKA (reference sequence). The CDR3 reads CSAGGSYGYTF. Written as DNA, the CDR3 is TGCAGTGCTGGAGGGAGCTATGGCTACACCTTC.

This chain connects TRBV4-1 to TRBJ2-7, with 7 positions matching TRBD1. Germline V gene lookup returns CDR1 MGHRA and CDR2 YSYEKL. V was pared by 3 bases and J by 3 bases, with 5 bases of the junction left unmatched. This CDR3 has 14 residues. CDR3 DNA sequence: TGCGCCAGCAGCCAGTCGGGACAGTACTACGAGCAGTACTTC. Protein: CASSQSGQYYEQYF.

This clone appeared once. This chain links TRBV28 with TRBJ1-2, with TRBD1 matching 9 bases. The trim removed 6 bases at V and 8 bases at J, leaving 13 bases unmatched. This CDR3 spans 15 amino acids. From germline, CDR1 is MDHEN and CDR2 SYDVKM. CDR3 DNA: TGTGCCAGCAGCCCGAACGGACAGGGGTTAGGCGGCTACACCTTC. Translating it yields CASSPNGQGLGGYTF.

The CDR3 protein is CASSLARRVVTNEQFF. In nucleotides, the CDR3 is TGTGCCAGCAGCTTAGCGCGGAGGGTTGTAACCAATGAGCAGTTCTTC. The chain uses TRBV7-2 and TRBJ2-1, with TRBD2 as a possible D gene (6 bases). The CDR3 sequence is 16 residues long. CDR1 is SGHTA and CDR2 is FQGNSA in the germline V gene. With 0 bases removed from V and 6 bases from J, the gap between germline ends came to 15 bases.

The V gene is TRBV27, the J gene TRBJ1-2; 8 nucleotides align to TRBD1. Germline CDR1 is MNHEY and CDR2 is SMNVEV (reference sequence). CDR3 length: 12 residues. Trimming at V came to 5 bases and at J to 13 bases, leaving 9 bases not matched to a gene. CDR3 sequence reads: CASSPTGAPGTF. The CDR3 DNA reads as TGTGCCAGCAGTCCGACAGGGGCCCCTGGCACCTTC.

The CDR3 sequence is CASSAVNSGNTIYF. The CDR3, as DNA: TGTGCCAGCAGTGCCGTTAACTCTGGAAACACCATATATTTT. V and J are TRBV2 and TRBJ1-3; D call uncertain. This CDR3 is 14 amino acids long. Trimming pared 4 bases from V and 0 bases from J, leaving 7 bases between. From germline, CDR1 is SNHLY and CDR2 FYNNEI.

The CDR3 DNA follows: TGTGCCAGCAGCTCCTTTCGTGGCGCGGGATCCTACGAGCAGTACTTC. It yields the protein CASSSFRGAGSYEQYF. The V gene is TRBV7-2, the J gene TRBJ2-7; possible D gene TRBD2, 6 bases. This CDR3 spans 16 amino acids. Germline V gives CDR1 SGHTA, CDR2 FQGNSA. V lost 4 bases, J lost 1 base, and 17 bases lay in between. The complete variable domain, with remaining parts taken from reference TRBV7-2 and TRBJ2-7, reads GAGVSQSPSNKVTEKGKDVELRCDPISGHTALYWYRQSLGQGLEFLIYFQGNSAPDKSGLPSDRFSAERTGGSVSTLTIQRTQQEDSAVYLCASSSFRGAGSYEQYFGPGTRLTVT.

The chain is built from TRBV5-1 and TRBJ2-3, with 7 bases fitting TRBD2. The CDR3 is 18 residues long. The junction had 14 bases not matched to a gene; V was cut back by 0 bases and J by 4 bases. Germline V gene sequence: CDR1 SGHRS, CDR2 YFSETQ. The CDR3 sequence: CASSLGAGVASHSDTQYF. The CDR3 DNA follows: TGCGCCAGCAGCTTGGGGGCGGGAGTAGCATCTCATTCAGATACGCAGTATTTT.

The J gene is TRBJ2-2, the V gene TRBV6-5; 10 positions match TRBD2. This CDR3 has 15 amino acids. The V segment lost 6 bases and the J segment 4 bases; nucleotides outside the gene matches: 5. The germline gives CDR1 MNHEY, CDR2 SVGAGI. CDR3 amino acids: CASSPGLASTGELFF. The CDR3 DNA reads as TGTGCCAGCAGCCCGGGACTAGCGAGCACCGGGGAGCTGTTTTTT.

V gene TRBV6-1 combines with J gene TRBJ2-7; 7 bases agree with TRBD1. Germline CDR1 is MNHNS and CDR2 is SASEGT. The V gene end was trimmed by 6 bases and the J gene end by 3 bases; junction bases not matched to a gene: 5. The CDR3 loop spans 13 amino acids. CDR3 nucleotides: TGTGCCAGCAGGCGGACAGGAGTCTACGAGCAGTACTTC. This sequence encodes CASRRTGVYEQYF.

This clone has only one observation. This chain connects TRBV18 to TRBJ2-1, with 9 bases matching TRBD2. Unmatched junction bases numbered 7, after V lost 2 bases and J lost 5 bases. The CDR3 length is 16 residues. The germline CDR1 and CDR2 sequences are KGHSH and LQKENI. The CDR3 loop is CASSPAGLASHNEQFF. The CDR3 DNA reads as TGTGCCAGCTCACCAGCAGGACTAGCGTCTCACAATGAGCAGTTCTTC.

This rearrangement joins TRBV5-1 to TRBJ2-3, with 7 bases matching TRBD1. This CDR3 comprises 13 residues. Per germline, CDR1 SGHRS and CDR2 YFSETQ. The trim removed 4 bases at V and 3 bases at J, leaving 2 bases unmatched. The CDR3 region is CASSPGQTDTQYF. The CDR3 nucleotides read TGCGCCAGCAGCCCGGGACAGACAGATACGCAGTATTTT.

The chain links TRBV10-3 to TRBJ1-5; D perhaps matches TRBD1 (6 bases). Trimming removed 8 bases at V and 7 bases at J, with 15 bases between. CDR3 length: 13 amino acids. Germline V gene lookup returns CDR1 ENHRY and CDR2 SYGVKD. The CDR3 here is CAIAQGAGQPQHF. CDR3 nucleotide sequence: TGTGCCATCGCACAGGGAGCAGGCCAGCCCCAGCATTTT.

This clone appeared a single time. CDR3 DNA: TGTGCCAGCAGTCGATTATCGGGACAGGGGGCGCCTAGCAATCAGCCCCAGCATTTT. Amino acid sequence: CASSRLSGQGAPSNQPQHF. The rearrangement links TRBV27 to TRBJ1-5, with 12 bases that match TRBD1. The CDR3 covers 19 residues. V dropped 5 bases and J dropped 0; count of bases not matched to a gene: 11. Germline V gives CDR1 MNHEY, CDR2 SMNVEV (reference sequence).